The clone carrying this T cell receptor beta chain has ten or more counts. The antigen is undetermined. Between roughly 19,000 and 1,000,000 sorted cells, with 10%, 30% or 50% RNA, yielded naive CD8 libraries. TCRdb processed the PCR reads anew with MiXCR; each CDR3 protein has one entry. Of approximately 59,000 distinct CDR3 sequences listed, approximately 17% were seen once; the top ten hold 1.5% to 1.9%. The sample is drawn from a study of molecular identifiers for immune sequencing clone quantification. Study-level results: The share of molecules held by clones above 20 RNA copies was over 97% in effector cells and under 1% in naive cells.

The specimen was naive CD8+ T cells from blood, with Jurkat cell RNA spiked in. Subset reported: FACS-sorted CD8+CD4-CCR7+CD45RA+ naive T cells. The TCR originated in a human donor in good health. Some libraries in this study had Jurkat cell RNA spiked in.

The CDR3 here is CSVGQGETQYF. CDR3 coding DNA: TGCAGCGTTGGGCAGGGCGAGACCCAGTACTTC. V usage is TRBV29-1 and J usage is TRBJ2-5, with D tentatively TRBD1 (5 bases). The germline CDR1 and CDR2 sequences are SQVTM and ANQGSEA. V lost 4 bases and J lost 5, with 8 bases in between. CDR3 length equals 11 residues. The variable domain in full, with the rest retrieved from reference TRBV29-1 and TRBJ2-5, is SAVISQKPSRDICQRGTSLTIQCQVDSQVTMMFWYRQQPGQSLTLIATANQGSEATYESGFVIDKFPISRPNLTFSTLTVSNMSPEDSSIYLCSVGQGETQYFGPGTRLLVL.